This T cell receptor (beta chain) was sequenced during a study of PD-1 blockade in classical Hodgkin lymphoma. The study's findings and limits: Compared with healthy donors, newly diagnosed patients reportedly showed lower baseline TCR diversity. Reasons behind the repertoire differences stay unclear, perhaps disease activity or earlier therapy.

Method: immunoSEQ multiplex PCR; TCRdb's copy keeps in-frame clones and lacks some. The table has 20,000 to 30,000 clones, more than 80% seen once. A note on this clone: As yet, its antigen is unknown.

Described time point: newly diagnosed, previously untreated cHL patient sample. Starting with thawed PBMCs, CD4+ T cells were purified by magnetic negative selection. Comparison used PBMCs from newly diagnosed, untreated classical Hodgkin lymphoma. The sample was CD4+ T cells from blood. The sequence came from a human donor with classical Hodgkin lymphoma.

In DNA, the CDR3 is TGTGCCAGCCTTGAGACAGGGGTAGCGGACGAGCAGTACTTC. This encodes CASLETGVADEQYF. The chain is built from TRBV18 and TRBJ2-7, with 8 bases identical to TRBD1. Germline V gene sequence: CDR1 KGHSH, CDR2 LQKENI. The CDR3 is made up of 14 amino acids. The ends lost 8 bases at V and 5 bases at J; junction bases unmatched: 11.